This TCR beta chain came from a study of blood T cell repertoires in COVID-19. Data came from immunoSEQ multiplex PCR; TCRdb stores just in-frame clones and leaves some out. This sample yields some 330,000 clones, of which around 84% are seen a single time; around 4.6% belongs to the top ten. Researchers sorted participants into cohorts using their self-reported clinical history. This clone has a single count. Germline loops: CDR1 SEHNR, CDR2 FQNEAQ (reference sequence). CDR3 length: 15 residues. Trimming took off 5 bases at V and 7 bases at J, with 18 bases between the two ends. The clonotype originates from a man younger than 45 who had recovered from COVID-19. This chain uses TRBV7-9 with TRBJ1-5, with D possibly being TRBD1 (6 bases). The sample was PBMCs or T cells enriched from blood (not recorded which). The CDR3 sequence: CASSPLGRGPQPQHF. The CDR3 nucleotides read TGTGCCAGCAGCCCACTCGGCAGGGGTCCCCAGCCCCAGCATTTT.